The clone carrying this T cell receptor (beta chain) was recorded at least ten times. This specimen belongs to a study of neurological immune-mediated disorders. Study-wide background: Multiple sclerosis patients numbering about 34 comprised roughly 31 relapsing-remitting and 3 secondary progressive patients.

The team produced cDNA through 5'RACE using 10-nucleotide random UMIs. TCRdb re-analysed the 5' RACE reads in MiXCR, keeping a single row per CDR3 protein. This table has 50,000 to 85,000 distinct CDR3 sequences, less than 5.5% appearing once. The sample taken for sequencing was PBMCs. This receptor was taken from a woman in her twenties or thirties with multiple sclerosis.

CDR3 sequence: CASSLELNLGEQYF. In nucleotides, the CDR3 is TGTGCCAGCAGCCTCGAACTAAATCTGGGCGAGCAGTACTTC. This chain uses TRBV7-2 with TRBJ2-7; the D is unclear. The CDR3 sequence is 14 residues long. Germline loops: CDR1 SGHTA, CDR2 FQGNSA. V was cut by 5 bases and J by 6 bases, with 17 bases left in between. Full variable domain (missing parts from reference TRBV7-2 and TRBJ2-7): GAGVSQSPSNKVTEKGKDVELRCDPISGHTALYWYRQSLGQGLEFLIYFQGNSAPDKSGLPSDRFSAERTGGSVSTLTIQRTQQEDSAVYLCASSLELNLGEQYFGPGTRLTVT.